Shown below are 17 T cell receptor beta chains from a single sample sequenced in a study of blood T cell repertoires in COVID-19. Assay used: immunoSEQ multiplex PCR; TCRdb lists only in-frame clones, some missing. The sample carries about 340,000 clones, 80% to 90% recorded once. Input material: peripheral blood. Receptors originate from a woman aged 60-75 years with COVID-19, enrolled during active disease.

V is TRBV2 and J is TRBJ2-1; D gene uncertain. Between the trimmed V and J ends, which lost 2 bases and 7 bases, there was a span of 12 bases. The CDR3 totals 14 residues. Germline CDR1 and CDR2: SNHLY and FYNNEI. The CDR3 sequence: CASSELTTGNEQFF. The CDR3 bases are TGTGCCAGCAGTGAACTAACGACTGGAAATGAGCAGTTCTTC.

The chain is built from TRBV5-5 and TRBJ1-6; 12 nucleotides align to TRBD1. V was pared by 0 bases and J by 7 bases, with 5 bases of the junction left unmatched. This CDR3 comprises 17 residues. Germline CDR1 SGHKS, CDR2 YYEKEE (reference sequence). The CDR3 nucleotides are TGTGCCAGCAGCTTGGAGGGACAGGGGGCGAGAAATTCACCCCTCCACTTT. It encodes CASSLEGQGARNSPLHF.

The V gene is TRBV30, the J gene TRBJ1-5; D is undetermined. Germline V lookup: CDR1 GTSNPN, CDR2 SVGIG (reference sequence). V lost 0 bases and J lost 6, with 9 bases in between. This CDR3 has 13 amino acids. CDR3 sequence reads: CAWSVRRAQPQHF. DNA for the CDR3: TGTGCCTGGAGTGTACGGAGGGCTCAGCCCCAGCATTTT.

This CDR3 reads CASSKDWGTGQAEQYF. CDR3 nucleotides: TGTGCCAGCAGCAAAGATTGGGGGACAGGTCAGGCCGAGCAGTACTTC. This chain links TRBV21-1 with TRBJ2-7; the D segment call TRBD1 is taken from the table without a DNA check. TRBV21-1 is deemed a pseudogene. This CDR3 has 16 amino acids.

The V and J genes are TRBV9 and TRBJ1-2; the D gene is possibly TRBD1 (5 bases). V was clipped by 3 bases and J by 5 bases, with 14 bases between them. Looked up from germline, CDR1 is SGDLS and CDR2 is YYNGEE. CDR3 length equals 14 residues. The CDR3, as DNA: TGTGCCAGCAGCGCCCCCGACAGCTTATATGGCTACACCTTC. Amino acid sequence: CASSAPDSLYGYTF.

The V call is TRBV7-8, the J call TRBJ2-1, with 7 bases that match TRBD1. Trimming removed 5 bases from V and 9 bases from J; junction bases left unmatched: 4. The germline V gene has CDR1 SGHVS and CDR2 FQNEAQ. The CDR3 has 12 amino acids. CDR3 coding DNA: TGTGCCAGCAGCCGACAGGGCACTGAGCAGTTCTTC. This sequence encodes CASSRQGTEQFF.

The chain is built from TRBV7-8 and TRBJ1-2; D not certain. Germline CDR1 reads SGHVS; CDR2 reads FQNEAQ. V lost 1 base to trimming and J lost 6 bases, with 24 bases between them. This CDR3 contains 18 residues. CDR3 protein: CASSLVVFGSYPTNGYTF. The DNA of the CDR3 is TGTGCCAGCAGCTTAGTGGTTTTTGGATCTTACCCCACTAATGGCTACACCTTC.

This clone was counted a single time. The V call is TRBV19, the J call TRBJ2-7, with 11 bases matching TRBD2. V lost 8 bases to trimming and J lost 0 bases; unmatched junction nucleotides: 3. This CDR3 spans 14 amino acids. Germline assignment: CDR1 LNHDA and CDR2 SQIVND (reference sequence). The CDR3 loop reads CASCSGGASYEQYF. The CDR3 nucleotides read TGTGCCAGTTGTAGCGGGGGGGCCTCCTACGAGCAGTACTTC.

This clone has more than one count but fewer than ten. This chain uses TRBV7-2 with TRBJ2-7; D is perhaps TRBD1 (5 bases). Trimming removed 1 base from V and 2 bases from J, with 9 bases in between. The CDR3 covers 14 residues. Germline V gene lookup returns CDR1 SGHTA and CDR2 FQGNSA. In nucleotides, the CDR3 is TGTGCCAGCAGCTTAGAGGTAGGGGCCTACGAGCAGTACTTC. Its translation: CASSLEVGAYEQYF.

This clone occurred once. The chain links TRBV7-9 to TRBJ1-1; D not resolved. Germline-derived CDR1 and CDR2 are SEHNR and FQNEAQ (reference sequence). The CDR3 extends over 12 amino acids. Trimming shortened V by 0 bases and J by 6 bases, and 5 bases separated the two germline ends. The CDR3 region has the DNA TGTGCCAGCAGCTTAGCACAGCCTGAAGCTTTCTTT. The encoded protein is CASSLAQPEAFF.

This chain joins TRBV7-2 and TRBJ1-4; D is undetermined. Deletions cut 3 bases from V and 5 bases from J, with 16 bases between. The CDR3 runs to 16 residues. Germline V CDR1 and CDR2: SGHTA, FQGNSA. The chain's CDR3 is CASSLNRPGGNEKLFF. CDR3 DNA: TGTGCCAGCAGCTTGAACCGTCCGGGAGGAAATGAAAAACTGTTTTTT.

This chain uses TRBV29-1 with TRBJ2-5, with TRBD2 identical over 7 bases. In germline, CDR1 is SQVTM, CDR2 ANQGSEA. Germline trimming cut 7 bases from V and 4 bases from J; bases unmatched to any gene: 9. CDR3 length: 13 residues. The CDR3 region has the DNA TGCAGCGCTGAGACTAGCATAGGAGAGACCCAGTACTTC. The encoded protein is CSAETSIGETQYF.

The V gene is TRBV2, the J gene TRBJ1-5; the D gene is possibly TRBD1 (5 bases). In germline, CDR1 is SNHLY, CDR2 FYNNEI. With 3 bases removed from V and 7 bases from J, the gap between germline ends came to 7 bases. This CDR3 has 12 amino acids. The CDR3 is CASSEGGQPQHF. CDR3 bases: TGTGCCAGCAGTGAGGGGGGGCAGCCCCAGCATTTT.

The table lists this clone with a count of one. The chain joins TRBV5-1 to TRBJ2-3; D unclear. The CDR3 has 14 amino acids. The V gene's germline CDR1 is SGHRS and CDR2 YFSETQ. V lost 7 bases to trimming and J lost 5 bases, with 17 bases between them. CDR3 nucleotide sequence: TGCGCCAGCTTTGCCGGGTTCGTAAAAGATACGCAGTATTTT. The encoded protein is CASFAGFVKDTQYF.

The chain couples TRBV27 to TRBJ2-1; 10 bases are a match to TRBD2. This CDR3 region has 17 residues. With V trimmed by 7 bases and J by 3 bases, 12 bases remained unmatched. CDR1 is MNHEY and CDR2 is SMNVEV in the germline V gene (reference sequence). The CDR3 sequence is CASTTGATSGDYNEQFF. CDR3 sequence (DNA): TGTGCCAGCACCACCGGGGCCACTAGCGGGGACTACAATGAGCAGTTCTTC.

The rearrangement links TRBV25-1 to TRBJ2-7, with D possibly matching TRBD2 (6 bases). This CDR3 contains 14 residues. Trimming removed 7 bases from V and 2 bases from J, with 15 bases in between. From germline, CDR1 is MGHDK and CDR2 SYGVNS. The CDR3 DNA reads TGTGCCAGCAACCCCGGAGGGGCCACCTACGAGCAGTACTTC. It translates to CASNPGGATYEQYF.

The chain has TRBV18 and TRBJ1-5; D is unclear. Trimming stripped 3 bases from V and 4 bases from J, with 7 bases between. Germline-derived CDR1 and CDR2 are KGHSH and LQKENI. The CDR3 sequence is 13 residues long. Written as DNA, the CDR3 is TGTGCCAGCTCACCCGGAGTTAATCAGCCCCAGCATTTT. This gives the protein CASSPGVNQPQHF.